These 4 T cell receptor beta chains were all obtained from the same sample, sequenced in a study of blood T cell repertoires in COVID-19. Sequencing used immunoSEQ multiplex PCR; TCRdb keeps in-frame clones, though not all of them. The repertoire holds roughly 97,000 clones, with approximately 88% as singletons. Sequencing was performed on peripheral blood. These receptors originate from a man aged 55-75 years with acute or convalescent COVID-19.

This clone was picked up a small number of times. This chain links TRBV5-4 with TRBJ1-1; D gene uncertain. This CDR3 is 13 amino acids long. With 4 bases removed from V and 8 bases from J, the gap between germline ends came to 15 bases. Germline CDR1 and CDR2: SGHNT and YYREEE (reference sequence). The CDR3: CASSPYPTGEAFF. DNA of the CDR3: TGTGCCAGCAGCCCCTACCCGACTGGGGAAGCTTTCTTT.

The V and J genes are TRBV19 and TRBJ1-6, with unresolved D. The CDR3 covers 15 residues. V was trimmed by 3 bases and J by 0 bases, leaving 6 bases between them. Germline values: CDR1 LNHDA, CDR2 SQIVND (reference sequence). CDR3 sequence: CASSIESSYNSPLHF. The CDR3 region has the DNA TGTGCCAGTAGTATTGAGAGCTCCTATAATTCACCCCTCCACTTT.

The rearrangement uses TRBV29-1 and TRBJ2-3; the match to TRBD2 covers 10 bases. CDR3 length: 15 residues. Germline trimming cut 7 bases from V and 1 base from J; bases unmatched to any gene: 8. Germline lookup yields CDR1 SQVTM and CDR2 ANQGSEA. The CDR3, as DNA: TGCAGCGACCAACCTGGGACTAGCGGCACAGATACGCAGTATTTT. It codes for CSDQPGTSGTDTQYF.

The rearrangement links TRBV7-9 to TRBJ2-7; 8 bases line up with TRBD2. V dropped 7 bases and J dropped 5; count of bases not matched to a gene: 19. The CDR3 is made up of 17 amino acids. The germline CDR1 and CDR2 sequences are SEHNR and FQNEAQ (reference sequence). Here the CDR3 reads CASTFWAGGESIDEQYV. Here the CDR3 DNA reads TGTGCCAGCACCTTCTGGGCGGGAGGCGAGAGTATAGACGAGCAGTACGTC.